Presented here are 3 T cell receptor beta chains from one specimen sequenced in a study of human T cells and chemical hapten exposure. TCRdb processed the RACE reads anew with MiXCR; each CDR3 protein has one entry. The sample shows some 81,000 distinct CDR3 sequences, over 6.5% of them seen only once. Regarding time point: healthy volunteer bleed at 6 weeks. Unfractionated whole blood served as the source for total RNA extraction. Sequencing was carried out using whole blood. The origin of the receptors is a female donor in good health. Some clones in this sample may be carry-over from other donors' samples.

This clonotype has a count of ten or more. The rearrangement joins TRBV29-1 to TRBJ2-5, with D perhaps matching TRBD1 or TRBD2 (6 bases each). V was clipped by 1 base and J by 2 bases, with 20 bases between them. Germline V gene sequence: CDR1 SQVTM, CDR2 ANQGSEA. The CDR3 is 17 residues long. This chain's CDR3 is CSVEGQRGQSVQETQYF. For the CDR3, the DNA is TGCAGCGTTGAAGGACAACGGGGGCAGTCGGTACAAGAGACCCAGTACTTC.

This clonotype showed up many times. The chain links TRBV7-2 to TRBJ2-5; 7 bases align to TRBD1. This CDR3 comprises 16 residues. After removal of 7 bases from V and 4 bases from J, the junction contained 15 bases not matched to a gene. Germline V gene data show CDR1 as SGHTA and CDR2 as FQGNSA. The CDR3 is CASNWITGARRETQYF. CDR3 bases: TGTGCCAGCAATTGGATTACAGGGGCGAGGAGAGAGACCCAGTACTTC.

The chain employs TRBV28 and TRBJ1-1, with a weak D call TRBD1 (6 bases). CDR3 size: 14 residues. V lost 8 bases and J 3 bases, leaving 16 bases between the germline ends. CDR1 is MDHEN and CDR2 is SYDVKM in the germline V gene. The CDR3 here is CASSLQGIYTEAFF. CDR3 coding DNA: TGTGCCAGCTCGCTTCAGGGGATCTACACTGAAGCTTTCTTT.